This is a list of T cell receptor beta chains from one sample in a study of STAT5B mutations in CD4+ large granular lymphocyte leukemia. The protocol was immunoSEQ multiplex PCR, while the TCRdb copy is restricted to in-frame clones and leaves out a portion. In the table there are about 35,000 clones, about 70% of which are singletons. Sequenced material: CD4+ T cells from blood buffy coats. The origin of the receptors is a human donor in good health. Both conserved end residues are part of each CDR3. A D gene is named only where the DNA matches it firmly. Clone size, where shown, is once, few, many, or a class for clones that have expanded.

clone_size j_call d_call v_call cdr3_nt cdr3_aa
NA TRBJ1-3 NA TRBV29-1 TGCAGCGTTGATCGGGGTGGAAACACCATATATTTT CSVDRGGNTIYF
few TRBJ1-4 TRBD1 TRBV29-1 TGCAGCGTTCTTATACAGGGGGCAAATGAAAAACTGTTTTTT CSVLIQGANEKLFF
few TRBJ2-7 NA TRBV5-4 TGTGCCAGCAGCCCCGGACTGTCTTTAGGGGACGAGCAGTACTTC CASSPGLSLGDEQYF
NA TRBJ2-5 NA TRBV6-5 TGTGCCAGCAGTTACCGGGGCCAAGAGACCCAGTACTTC CASSYRGQETQYF
NA TRBJ2-5 TRBD2 TRBV4-2 TGTGCCAGCAGCCAAGATGCAAGCGGGGGGCTTGGGGAGACCCAGTACTTC CASSQDASGGLGETQYF
few TRBJ2-5 NA TRBV19 TGTGCCAGTAGTATCCAAGCGTACCAAGAGACCCAGTACTTC CASSIQAYQETQYF
NA TRBJ1-2 TRBD1 TRBV7-2 TGTGCCAGCAGCCTCCCAGGGGGCGGCTATGGCTACACCTTC CASSLPGGGYGYTF
NA TRBJ1-2 NA TRBV7-9 TGTGCCAGCAGCACGACAAGCCGACGGTTTGGCTACACCTTC CASSTTSRRFGYTF
NA TRBJ1-2 NA TRBV6-1 TGTGCCAGCAGAAGGGGCGGGCGAATGTATGGCTACACCTTC CASRRGGRMYGYTF
NA TRBJ2-1 TRBD2 TRBV19 TGTGCCAGTAGTACTCCCTTGGGACTAGCGGTCGAGCAGTTCTTC CASSTPLGLAVEQFF
NA TRBJ2-3 NA TRBV9 TGTGCCAGCAGCGTAAGCCAGGAGGATACGCAGTATTTT CASSVSQEDTQYF
NA TRBJ2-7 NA TRBV18 TGTGCCAGCTCACCACCGGCAGGGAACTACGAGCAGTACTTC CASSPPAGNYEQYF
NA TRBJ2-7 TRBD1 TRBV6-1 TGTGCCAGCAGTGAAGGAGGGACAGGGTTTTACGAGCAGTACTTC CASSEGGTGFYEQYF
NA TRBJ1-1 NA TRBV6-6 TGTGCCAGCAGTGACTCTCCGGGCCAGGTGAACACTGAAGCTTTCTTT CASSDSPGQVNTEAFF
NA TRBJ1-2 NA TRBV7-9 TGTGCCAGCAGCCCTACGGTGATAAGCGGCTACACCTTC CASSPTVISGYTF
once TRBJ2-1 NA TRBV10-2 TGCGCCAGCGTCCCAGGGAAGTCCTACAATGAGCAGTTCTTC CASVPGKSYNEQFF
NA TRBJ1-1 TRBD1 TRBV11-2 TGTGCCAGCAGCCCCAGGGGGAGGAGGACTGAAGCTTTCTTT CASSPRGRRTEAFF
NA TRBJ1-2 NA TRBV5-8 TGTGCCAGCAGCTTGGTTCTGGGTGGGGCAAAGGGCTACACCTTC CASSLVLGGAKGYTF
NA TRBJ2-5 NA TRBV5-1 TGCGCCAGCAGCTCTGGCGGGGGCGTAGAGACCCAGTACTTC CASSSGGGVETQYF
NA TRBJ2-5 TRBD1 TRBV11-3 TGTGCCAGCAGCTCACCAGTCGGGACAGGGGTGGAGACCCAGTACTTC CASSSPVGTGVETQYF
once TRBJ2-7 TRBD1 TRBV5-5 TGTGCCAGCAGCTTGAGACAGGGTCCAGCCTACGAGCAGTACTTC CASSLRQGPAYEQYF
NA TRBJ1-1 NA TRBV6-1 TGTGCCAGCAGTGACCCCAACACTGAAGCTTTCTTT CASSDPNTEAFF
NA TRBJ1-5 NA TRBV7-9 TGTGCCAGCAGCTCCACTCGTCATAGCAATCAGCCCCAGCATTTT CASSSTRHSNQPQHF
NA TRBJ1-6 NA TRBV5-1 TGCGCCAGCAGCTCAGGTCTCCTTTATAATTCACCCCTCCACTTT CASSSGLLYNSPLHF
NA TRBJ2-5 NA TRBV6-6 TGTGCCAGCAGTTATCGGGGGCCCCAAGAGACCCAGTACTTC CASSYRGPQETQYF
NA TRBJ2-5 TRBD2 TRBV2 TGTGCCAGCGGACTAGCGGGGGGGCGGGAGACCCAGTACTTC CASGLAGGRETQYF
NA TRBJ2-3 NA TRBV9 TGTGCCAGCAGCCCTCCACCCGCCAGCACAGATACGCAGTATTTT CASSPPPASTDTQYF
NA TRBJ2-5 NA TRBV10-3 TGTGCCATCAGTGGGACATCTCGGGCGGAGACCCAGTACTTC CAISGTSRAETQYF
NA TRBJ1-2 TRBD1 TRBV27 TGTGCCAGCAGTATGGGACAGCTCTATGGCTACACCTTC CASSMGQLYGYTF
NA TRBJ1-4 NA TRBV14 TGTGCCAGCAGTCCTTTCGTCCTCCGTTCTCGAGCAACTAATGAAAAACTGTTTTTT CASSPFVLRSRATNEKLFF
NA TRBJ1-2 NA TRBV5-1 TGCGCCAGCAGCACTCACGGTGGGACAACCTATGGCTACACCTTC CASSTHGGTTYGYTF
NA TRBJ1-1 TRBD1 TRBV7-9 TGTGCCAGCAGCCCACCGGGACAGGGCTCTGAAGCTTTCTTT CASSPPGQGSEAFF
NA TRBJ2-2 NA TRBV7-2 TGTGCCAGCAGCTTAGCGCTTTGGGAACCCGGGGAGCTGTTTTTT CASSLALWEPGELFF
NA TRBJ2-1 NA TRBV6-5 TGTGCCAGCACCCAGGGTTACCACAATGAGCAGTTCTTC CASTQGYHNEQFF
once TRBJ2-5 NA TRBV9 TGTGCCAGCAGCGCTTCCTTTACCGGGGCGAGAGAGACCCAGTACTTC CASSASFTGARETQYF
once TRBJ1-3 TRBD1 TRBV19 TGTGCCAGTAGACCCGGACAGGCTGGAAACACCATATATTTT CASRPGQAGNTIYF
NA TRBJ2-3 NA TRBV12-2 TGTGCAAGTCGCTTAGCGGTCGCTAGCGGGGGCCCCACAGATACGCAGTATTTT CASRLAVASGGPTDTQYF
NA TRBJ2-1 NA TRBV29-1 TGCAGCGTGGAACAGACAGGTTACAATGAGCAGTTCTTC CSVEQTGYNEQFF
NA TRBJ2-7 NA TRBV7-2 TGTGCCAGCAGCTTAGCCTCGGGACCCTCCTACGAGCAGTACTTC CASSLASGPSYEQYF
NA TRBJ1-2 TRBD1 TRBV5-1 TGCGCCAGCAGCTTGTCAGAGGGGGCTGGCTACACCTTC CASSLSEGAGYTF
NA TRBJ2-1 TRBD2 TRBV27 TGTGCCAGCAGGACTCGGACTAGCGGGCGCTACAATGAGCAGTTCTTC CASRTRTSGRYNEQFF
NA TRBJ2-3 TRBD2 TRBV6-1 TGTGCCAGCAGTGAACAATCTAGCGGGGGACGCACAGATACGCAGTATTTT CASSEQSSGGRTDTQYF
few TRBJ2-2 TRBD1 TRBV6-6 TGTGCCAGCAGTACGGACAGGGTGAACACCGGGGAGCTGTTTTTT CASSTDRVNTGELFF
NA TRBJ2-3 NA TRBV7-2 TGTGCCAGCAGCTCCCCCGTACCGGGGGGCGGCACAGATACGCAGTATTTT CASSSPVPGGGTDTQYF
few TRBJ1-4 NA TRBV18 TGTGCCAGCTCACCACGGGAACAGGCCGACGGACTGTTTTTT CASSPREQADGLFF
once TRBJ2-5 NA TRBV4-2 TGTGCCAGCAGCCAAGATCGGGGGCCCCAAGAGACCCAGTACTTC CASSQDRGPQETQYF
NA TRBJ1-1 TRBD1 TRBV5-4 TGTGCCAGCAGCCTGACAGGGGCAGGGAACACTGAAGCTTTCTTT CASSLTGAGNTEAFF
NA TRBJ2-7 NA TRBV18 TGTGCCAGCTCACCGGGTGTCTCCTACGAGCAGTACTTC CASSPGVSYEQYF
NA TRBJ1-1 TRBD1 TRBV7-9 TGTGCCAGCAACCAGGGGGCAGGCACTGAAGCTTTCTTT CASNQGAGTEAFF